The present entry profiles one T cell receptor (beta chain) with its context. Participants spanned ages about 18 to 90 years and resided in over 20 US areas. Assignment of participants to cohorts was predicated upon participant-reported clinical history. Cohort 3 recovery required two negative PCRs, clearance, or symptom resolution. The sample belongs to a study of blood T cell repertoires in COVID-19. Germline-derived CDR1 and CDR2 are LGHNT and FRNRAP. Trimming left V 1 base short and J 7 bases short, with 8 bases between. The CDR3 totals 13 residues. In the authors' methods: Scientists estimated how many nucleated cells there were by amplifying reference gene primers. Assay: immunoSEQ multiplex PCR; the TCRdb copy retains only in-frame clones and omits some. That table is the source of V, J and clone size, and D and trimming were worked out from the DNA. The sample lists just over 300,000 clones, 80% to 90% occurring once.

Sequenced material: PBMCs or T cells enriched from blood (not recorded which). This rearrangement joins TRBV12-5 to TRBJ1-5; D remains ambiguous. The TCR originated in a man aged 25-45 years who had recovered from COVID-19. The CDR3 sequence: CASGLDLMQPQHF. CDR3 coding DNA: TGTGCTAGTGGTTTGGATCTTATGCAGCCCCAGCATTTT.